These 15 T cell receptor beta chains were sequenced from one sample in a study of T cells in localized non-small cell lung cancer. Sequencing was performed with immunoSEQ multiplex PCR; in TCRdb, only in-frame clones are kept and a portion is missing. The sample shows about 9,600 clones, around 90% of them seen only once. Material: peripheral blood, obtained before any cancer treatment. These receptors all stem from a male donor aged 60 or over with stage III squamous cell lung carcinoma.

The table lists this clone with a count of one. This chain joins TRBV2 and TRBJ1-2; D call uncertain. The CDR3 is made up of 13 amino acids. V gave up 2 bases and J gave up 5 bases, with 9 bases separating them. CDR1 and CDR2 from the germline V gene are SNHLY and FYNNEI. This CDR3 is CASSETTVYGYTF. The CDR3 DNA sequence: TGTGCCAGCAGTGAAACGACGGTTTATGGCTACACCTTC.

CDR3 in DNA: TGTGCCAGCAGCTTCCCGGGACAGGGAGTCTCCGGGGAGCTGTTTTTT. Protein: CASSFPGQGVSGELFF. This chain links TRBV7-3 with TRBJ2-2, with 9 bases aligning to TRBD1. V was clipped by 3 bases and J by 6 bases; unmatched bases: 8. CDR1 and CDR2 (germline): SGHTA, FQGTGA. The CDR3 contains 16 residues.

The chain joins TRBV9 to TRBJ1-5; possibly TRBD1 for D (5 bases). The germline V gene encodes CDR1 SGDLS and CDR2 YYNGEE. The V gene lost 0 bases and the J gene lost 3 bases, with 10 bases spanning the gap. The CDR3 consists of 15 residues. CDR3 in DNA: TGTGCCAGCAGCGTAGCAGGAGGGGCCAATCAGCCCCAGCATTTT. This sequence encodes CASSVAGGANQPQHF.

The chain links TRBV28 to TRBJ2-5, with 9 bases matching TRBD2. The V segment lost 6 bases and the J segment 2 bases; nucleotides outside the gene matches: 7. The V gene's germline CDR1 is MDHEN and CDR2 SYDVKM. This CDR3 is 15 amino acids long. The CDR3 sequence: CASRRRTSVQETQYF. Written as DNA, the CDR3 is TGTGCCAGCAGAAGAAGGACTAGCGTACAAGAGACCCAGTACTTC.

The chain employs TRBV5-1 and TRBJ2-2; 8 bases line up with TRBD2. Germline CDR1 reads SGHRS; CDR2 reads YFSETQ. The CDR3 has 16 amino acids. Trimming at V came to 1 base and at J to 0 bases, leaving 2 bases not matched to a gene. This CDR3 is CASSLKRGTNTGELFF. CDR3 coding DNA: TGCGCCAGCAGCTTGAAGCGGGGGACGAACACCGGGGAGCTGTTTTTT.

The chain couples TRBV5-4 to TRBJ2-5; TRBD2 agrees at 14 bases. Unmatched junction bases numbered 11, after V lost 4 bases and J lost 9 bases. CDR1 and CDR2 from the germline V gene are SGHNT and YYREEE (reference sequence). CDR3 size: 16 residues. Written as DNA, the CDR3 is TGTGCCAGCAGCGGACTCGGGACTAGCGGGGGCCAGGCCCAGTACTTC. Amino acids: CASSGLGTSGGQAQYF.

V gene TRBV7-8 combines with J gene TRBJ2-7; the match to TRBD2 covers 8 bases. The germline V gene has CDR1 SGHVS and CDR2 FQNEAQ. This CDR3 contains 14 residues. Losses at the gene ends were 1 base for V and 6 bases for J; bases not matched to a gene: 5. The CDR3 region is CASSLGGSGGEQYF. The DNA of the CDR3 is TGTGCCAGCAGCTTAGGGGGCAGCGGGGGCGAGCAGTACTTC.

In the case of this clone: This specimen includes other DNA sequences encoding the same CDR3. CDR3 region: CASSLGKGTLQETQYF. The CDR3 DNA follows: TGTGCCAGCAGTTTAGGGAAGGGGACTCTACAAGAGACCCAGTACTTC. The chain carries TRBV28 and TRBJ2-5; TRBD2 might be the D (6 bases). CDR1 is MDHEN and CDR2 is SYDVKM in the germline V gene. This CDR3 region has 16 residues. Trimming shortened V by 2 bases and J by 2 bases, and 15 bases separated the two germline ends.

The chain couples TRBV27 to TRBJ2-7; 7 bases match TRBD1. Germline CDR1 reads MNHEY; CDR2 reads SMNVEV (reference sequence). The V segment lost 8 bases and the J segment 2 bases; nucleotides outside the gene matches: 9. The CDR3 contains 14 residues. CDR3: CASGKGGSPYEQYF. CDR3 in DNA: TGTGCCAGCGGCAAAGGGGGCTCTCCCTACGAGCAGTACTTC.

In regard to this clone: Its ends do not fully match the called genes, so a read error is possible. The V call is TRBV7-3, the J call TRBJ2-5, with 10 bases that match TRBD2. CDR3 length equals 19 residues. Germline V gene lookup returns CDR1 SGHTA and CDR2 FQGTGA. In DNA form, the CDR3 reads TGTGCCAGCAGTTTAAGACTAGCGGGCCAGGCCGGGATTCAGGAGACCCAGTACTTC. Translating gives CASSLRLAGQAGIQETQYF.

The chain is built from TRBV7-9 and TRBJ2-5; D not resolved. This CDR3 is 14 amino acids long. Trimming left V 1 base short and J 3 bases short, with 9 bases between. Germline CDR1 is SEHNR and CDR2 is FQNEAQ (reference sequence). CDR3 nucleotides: TGTGCCAGCAGCTTAGGACATAACAAAGAGACCCAGTACTTC. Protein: CASSLGHNKETQYF.

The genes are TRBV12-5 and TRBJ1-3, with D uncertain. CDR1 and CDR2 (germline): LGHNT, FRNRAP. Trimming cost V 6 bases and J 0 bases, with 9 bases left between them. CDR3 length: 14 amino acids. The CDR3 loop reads CASGITVSGNTIYF. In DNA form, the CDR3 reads TGTGCTAGTGGCATTACGGTCTCTGGAAACACCATATATTTT. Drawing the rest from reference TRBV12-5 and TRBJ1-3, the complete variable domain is DARVTQTPRHKVTEMGQEVTMRCQPILGHNTVFWYRQTMMQGLELLAYFRNRAPLDDSGMPKDRFSAEMPDATLATLKIQPSEPRDSAVYFCASGITVSGNTIYFGEGSWLTVV.

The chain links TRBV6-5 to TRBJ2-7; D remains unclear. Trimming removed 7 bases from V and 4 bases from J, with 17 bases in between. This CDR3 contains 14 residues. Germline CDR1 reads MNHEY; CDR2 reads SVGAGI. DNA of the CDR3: TGTGCCAGCATTCCCCCAGTCCCCCCTTACGAGCAGTACTTC. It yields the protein CASIPPVPPYEQYF.

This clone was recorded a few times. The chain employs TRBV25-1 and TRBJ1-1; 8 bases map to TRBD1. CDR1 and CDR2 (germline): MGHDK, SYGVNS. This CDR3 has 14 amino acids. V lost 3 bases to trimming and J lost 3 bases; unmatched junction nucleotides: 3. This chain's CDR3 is CASSEYRGDTEAFF. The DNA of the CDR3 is TGTGCCAGCAGTGAGTACAGGGGGGACACTGAAGCTTTCTTT.

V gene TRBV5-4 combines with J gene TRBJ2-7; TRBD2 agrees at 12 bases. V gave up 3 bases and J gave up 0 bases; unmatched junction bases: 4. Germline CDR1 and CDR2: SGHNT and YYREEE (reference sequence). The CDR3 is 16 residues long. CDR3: CASSSKTSGGSYEQYF. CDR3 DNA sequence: TGTGCCAGCAGCTCGAAGACTAGCGGGGGCTCCTACGAGCAGTACTTC.